This T cell receptor beta chain was recovered during a study of tissue T cells after allogeneic stem cell transplantation. Study conclusions and caveats: Limitations included a small, clinically heterogeneous cohort and limited sampling depth.

The method was immunoSEQ multiplex PCR; TCRdb's version includes in-frame clones alone and lacks a portion of them. The sample lists under 8,500 clones, about 47% seen once, with roughly 5% in the top ten. With respect to this clone: The antigen remains unidentified. All gene names here are mouse names. The observed sequence ends 1 residue before the CDR3 terminus, with the missing tail filled in from the germline J gene.

Time point of the sample: mouse harvest day 7 after allogeneic transplant. Mouse grafts combined 10^7 T-cell-depleted bone marrow cells with 10^6 splenic CD5+ T cells. Tissues came from B6→BALB/c major-mismatch GVHD mice at day 7 or 14. The CDR3 runs 15 residues. Trimming at V came to 5 bases and at J to 0 bases, leaving 3 bases not matched to a gene. Germline CDR1 reads SNHLY; CDR2 reads FYNGKV (reference sequence). The chain employs TRBV3 and TRBJ2-3; 9 positions agree with TRBD2. Sequencing was carried out using gut tissue. This TCR was sampled from a female BALB/c mouse given C57BL/6 T cells with graft-versus-host disease after an allogeneic hematopoietic cell transplant. This chain's CDR3 is CASSGLGFSAETLYF. Partial CDR3 DNA: TGTGCCAGCAGCGGACTGGGGTTTAGTGCAGAAACGCTGTAT.